The T cell receptor (beta chain) described here comes from a study of cytomegalovirus exposure and HLA in healthy donors. Study-level results: It was confirmed in vitro that a few of the CMV-associated chains were specific for CMV antigens. Cytomegalovirus association was listed for about 150 TCR beta chains.

As concerns this clone: Its antigen is undetermined.

Assay used: immunoSEQ multiplex PCR; TCRdb lists only in-frame clones, some missing. The table lists about 98,000 clones, around nine tenths of them singletons. Trimming removed 0 bases from V and 2 bases from J, with 12 bases in between. CDR1 is SGDLS and CDR2 is YYNGEE in the germline V gene. The length of the CDR3 is 15 residues. The chain combines TRBV9 with TRBJ2-7, with D maybe TRBD2 (6 bases). The receptor was isolated from a woman aged 25 to 39 in good health and CMV-seronegative. The sequenced material came from PBMCs. Here the CDR3 reads CASSVDPSVPYEQYF. DNA for the CDR3: TGTGCCAGCAGCGTAGATCCTAGCGTCCCCTACGAGCAGTACTTC.